One sample yielded the 27 T cell receptor beta chains listed below, sequenced in a study of shared clonotypes between healthy human individuals (dated by TCRdb to 2018 to 2020). The library was obtained by the immunoSEQ multiplex PCR assay. Not all clones reach the TCRdb copy of this immuneACCESS table, which keeps in-frame sequences only. Checked studies attribute under half of the gap to unresolved V genes and leave the rest unexplained. The sample table records some 2,500,000 clones; roughly 93% of these occur just once. Jointly, the top ten make up around 0.4% of the sample. The source material was naive CD4+ T cells from PBMCs. What this sample's cell subset or site label stands for: CD45RA+ positively selected. The receptor source for this set is a man aged 18-30 years in good health. Some clones in this sample may be carry-over from other donors' samples.

This chain connects TRBV28 to TRBJ2-3; 7 nucleotides line up with TRBD1. After removal of 5 bases from V and 11 bases from J, the junction contained 7 bases not matched to a gene. Germline V gene sequence: CDR1 MDHEN, CDR2 SYDVKM. This CDR3 contains 12 residues. The CDR3 nucleotides read TGTGCCAGCAGTCCTACAGGGGCAATGCAGTATTTT. Its translation is CASSPTGAMQYF. The full variable domain, in which reference TRBV28 and TRBJ2-3 provide the parts outside the CDR3, is DVKVTQSSRYLVKRTGEKVFLECVQDMDHENMFWYRQDPGLGLRLIYFSYDVKMKEKGDIPEGYSVSREKKERFSLILESASTNQTSMYLCASSPTGAMQYFGPGTRLTVL.

The gene calls are TRBV2 and TRBJ1-4, with D unclear. The germline V gene encodes CDR1 SNHLY and CDR2 FYNNEI. V was shortened by 0 bases and J by 3 bases, with 11 bases between the two germline ends. CDR3 length: 16 residues. The CDR3 DNA is TGTGCCAGCAGTGAAGCGAGGTTGGGTTCTAATGAAAAACTGTTTTTT. Its translation is CASSEARLGSNEKLFF.

J is TRBJ1-4 and V is TRBV25-1; 8 bases match TRBD1. Germline V lookup: CDR1 MGHDK, CDR2 SYGVNS. The CDR3 loop spans 16 amino acids. Trimming took 2 bases from V and 5 from J; bases not matched to a gene: 7. CDR3 amino acids: CASSERGRTGNEKLFF. CDR3 DNA sequence: TGTGCCAGCAGTGAAAGGGGAAGGACAGGGAATGAAAAACTGTTTTTT.

The rearrangement links TRBV11-2 to TRBJ1-6; 7 bases map to TRBD1. The CDR3 totals 14 residues. V was clipped by 4 bases and J by 10 bases; unmatched bases: 7. Germline V CDR1 and CDR2: SGHAT, FQNNGV. CDR3 in amino acids: CASSWTGRGSPLHF. In DNA form, the CDR3 reads TGTGCCAGCAGCTGGACAGGACGGGGGTCACCCCTCCACTTT.

Concerning this clone: The sample holds other DNA sequences that translate to the same CDR3. The chain joins TRBV20-1 to TRBJ2-1; D remains unclear. V was trimmed by 6 bases and J by 2 bases, leaving 5 bases between them. CDR3 length equals 11 residues. Germline CDR1 reads DFQATT; CDR2 reads SNEGSKA (reference sequence). The CDR3 reads CSARPYNEQFF. For the CDR3, the DNA is TGCAGTGCCAGGCCCTACAATGAGCAGTTCTTC.

This chain uses TRBV7-3 with TRBJ2-2; perhaps D is TRBD1 or TRBD2 (6 bases each). CDR3 size: 14 residues. The V end was cut by 5 bases, the J end by 6 bases, with 13 bases between. Germline lookup yields CDR1 SGHTA and CDR2 FQGTGA. DNA for the CDR3: TGTGCCAGCAGCCCCCTGGGGGGCGCCGGGGAGCTGTTTTTT. Protein sequence: CASSPLGGAGELFF.

The J gene is TRBJ2-5, the V gene TRBV6-5; D is ambiguous. The DNA end is a closer match to TRBJ2-7, so the J assignment may be wrong. Germline V CDR1 and CDR2: MNHEY, SVGAGI. This CDR3 has 14 residues. The CDR3 spells CASSRGRPAYEQYF. The CDR3 DNA reads as TGTGCCAGCAGCCGCGGCAGGCCCGCCTACGAGCAGTACTTC.

The J gene is TRBJ1-1, the V gene TRBV18; possibly TRBD1 for D (6 bases). The V and J ends lost 2 bases and 0 bases respectively, with 13 bases between them. Germline CDR1 and CDR2: KGHSH and LQKENI. The CDR3 runs to 16 residues. The DNA of the CDR3 is TGTGCCAGCTCACCAGGGGGGGGGCGCATGAACACTGAAGCTTTCTTT. Translating gives CASSPGGGRMNTEAFF. Drawing the rest from reference TRBV18 and TRBJ1-1, the complete variable domain is NAGVMQNPRHLVRRRGQEARLRCSPMKGHSHVYWYRQLPEEGLKFMVYLQKENIIDESGMPKERFSAEFPKEGPSILRIQQVVRGDSAAYFCASSPGGGRMNTEAFFGQGTRLTVV.

The V and J genes are TRBV4-2 and TRBJ2-1; tentatively, D is TRBD1 (6 bases). Germline V gives CDR1 LGHNA, CDR2 YNFKEQ. The CDR3 contains 17 residues. Trimming left V 1 base short and J 2 bases short, with 15 bases between. The DNA for the CDR3 is TGTGCCAGCAGCCAAGCCCTTGGACAGAAGGCCTACAATGAGCAGTTCTTC. Translation gives CASSQALGQKAYNEQFF.

The chain is built from TRBV5-6 and TRBJ1-1; no clear D. Germline-derived CDR1 and CDR2 are SGHDT and YYEEEE. Deletions cut 0 bases from V and 8 bases from J, with 5 bases between. The CDR3 is 11 residues long. DNA of the CDR3: TGTGCCAGCAGCTTGGTGGAGGAAGCTTTCTTT. Translating gives CASSLVEEAFF.

V is TRBV28 and J is TRBJ2-7; weak D call: TRBD2 (6 bases). The germline V gene has CDR1 MDHEN and CDR2 SYDVKM. V dropped 0 bases and J dropped 7 bases, with 16 bases sitting between them. The CDR3 runs to 15 residues. In DNA, the CDR3 is TGTGCCAGCAGTTTATGGGGAGGTGGCCGGGGAGAGCAGTACTTC. Its translation: CASSLWGGGRGEQYF.

The V gene is TRBV7-2, the J gene TRBJ1-6; TRBD1 is a possible D gene (6 bases). The ends were cut back, 4 bases at V and 13 bases at J, with 17 bases in the middle. Germline CDR1 reads SGHTA; CDR2 reads FQGNSA. There are 14 residues in the CDR3. This chain's CDR3 is CASSSSRDTMPLHF. The CDR3 DNA follows: TGTGCCAGCAGCTCGTCCCGGGACACCATGCCCCTCCACTTT.

This clone was detected once. This chain joins TRBV2 and TRBJ2-7, with 8 bases lining up with TRBD2. Unmatched junction bases numbered 7, after V lost 6 bases and J lost 0 bases. The V gene's germline CDR1 is SNHLY and CDR2 FYNNEI. The CDR3 consists of 15 residues. CDR3 sequence (DNA): TGTGCCAGCAGCATCCGACTAGCGAGCTCCTACGAGCAGTACTTC. Residues: CASSIRLASSYEQYF.

The gene calls are TRBV28 and TRBJ2-2; D is uncertain. Germline V gene sequence: CDR1 MDHEN, CDR2 SYDVKM. V dropped 6 bases and J dropped 2 bases, with 16 bases sitting between them. CDR3 length: 16 residues. This CDR3 reads CASRAQGPRNTGELFF. The CDR3 DNA is TGTGCCAGCAGGGCCCAAGGCCCCCGTAACACCGGGGAGCTGTTTTTT.

J is TRBJ2-3 and V is TRBV19, with D perhaps TRBD1 (6 bases). Germline loops: CDR1 LNHDA, CDR2 SQIVND (reference sequence). Trimming removed 3 bases at V and 4 bases at J, with 20 bases between. The CDR3 spans 17 residues. CDR3 DNA sequence: TGTGCCAGTAGTATGCAGGGGCGGTCTCAAGGCGCAGATACGCAGTATTTT. It yields the protein CASSMQGRSQGADTQYF.

This clone came up a few times. The chain is built from TRBV7-9 and TRBJ1-4; 10 bases agree with TRBD1. There are 17 residues in the CDR3. With 2 bases clipped from V and 3 bases from J, the junction kept 6 bases outside the gene matches. The germline V gene has CDR1 SEHNR and CDR2 FQNEAQ (reference sequence). CDR3 sequence: CASSLRGTGASNEKLFF. The DNA for the CDR3 is TGTGCCAGCAGCTTAAGAGGGACAGGGGCTTCTAATGAAAAACTGTTTTTT.

The rearrangement uses TRBV4-3 and TRBJ2-7; D is perhaps TRBD1 (6 bases). CDR1 and CDR2 (germline): LGHNA, YSLEER. The CDR3 is 16 residues long. V gave up 0 bases and J gave up 3 bases, with 15 bases separating them. In DNA form, the CDR3 reads TGCGCCAGCAGCCAAGATTACAGGGCCACCTACTACGAGCAGTACTTC. Amino acid sequence: CASSQDYRATYYEQYF.

Comments on this clone: Other DNA sequences in this specimen translate into the identical CDR3. This sequence joins TRBV7-9 and TRBJ1-1, with D hard to call. Per germline, CDR1 SEHNR and CDR2 FQNEAQ (reference sequence). There are 11 residues in the CDR3. V lost 3 bases and J lost 7, with 6 bases in between. DNA of the CDR3: TGTGCCAGCAGCTTGGGCAGTGAAGCTTTCTTT. Translating gives CASSLGSEAFF.

This clone was found a few times. Different DNA sequences within this sample yield the same CDR3. V usage is TRBV18 and J usage is TRBJ2-7; 11 bases align to TRBD2. Trimming removed 2 bases from V and 3 bases from J; junction bases left unmatched: 0. CDR1 is KGHSH, CDR2 LQKENI, per germline. The CDR3 has 14 residues. As DNA, the CDR3 is TGTGCCAGCTCACCAGGGACTAGCGGCTACGAGCAGTACTTC. Its protein product is CASSPGTSGYEQYF.

This clone is a singleton in its sample. The chain joins TRBV13 to TRBJ2-7; 9 bases match TRBD2. The V gene end was trimmed by 4 bases and the J gene end by 2 bases; junction bases not matched to a gene: 12. The CDR3 covers 17 residues. CDR1 PRHDT and CDR2 FYEKMQ come from the germline V gene (reference sequence). DNA of the CDR3: TGTGCCAGCAGCTCCGGGACTCGGCTAGCGGGAACCTACGAGCAGTACTTC. It is translated as CASSSGTRLAGTYEQYF.

This rearrangement joins TRBV11-2 to TRBJ1-1; D uncertain. The CDR3 runs to 15 residues. From germline, CDR1 is SGHAT and CDR2 FQNNGV. Deletions cut 1 base from V and 2 bases from J, with 11 bases between. For the CDR3, the DNA is TGTGCCAGCAGCTTAGGGTACGGTCCTAACACTGAAGCTTTCTTT. Translated, it gives CASSLGYGPNTEAFF.

Remarks on this clone: Different DNA sequences within this sample yield the same CDR3. J is TRBJ1-1 and V is TRBV30; D is undetermined. This CDR3 spans 11 amino acids. Germline CDR1 and CDR2: GTSNPN and SVGIG (reference sequence). Trimming removed 3 bases at V and 7 bases at J, with 9 bases between. CDR3 amino acids: CAWRETGEAFF. The CDR3 coding sequence is TGTGCCTGGAGGGAGACTGGTGAAGCTTTCTTT.

The V and J genes are TRBV6-5 and TRBJ2-3; D possibly corresponds to TRBD2 (5 bases). The ends were cut back, 6 bases at V and 1 base at J, with 11 bases in the middle. This CDR3 contains 14 residues. CDR1 and CDR2 (germline): MNHEY, SVGAGI. The CDR3 nucleotides are TGTGCCAGCAGCCAGCGGATAGGCACAGATACGCAGTATTTT. It encodes CASSQRIGTDTQYF.

In its sample, this clone was seen once. The chain uses TRBV15 and TRBJ2-2; no definite D call. This CDR3 comprises 16 residues. Per germline, CDR1 LNHNV and CDR2 YYDKDF (reference sequence). V gave up 3 bases and J gave up 6 bases, with 17 bases separating them. CDR3 region: CATSRGVRSGAGELFF. CDR3 sequence (DNA): TGTGCCACCAGCAGGGGCGTTAGATCTGGGGCCGGGGAGCTGTTTTTT.

A note on this clone: Other DNA sequences in the sample encode the same CDR3. The J gene is TRBJ2-3, the V gene TRBV5-1; weak D call: TRBD2 (5 bases). Germline CDR1 and CDR2: SGHRS and YFSETQ. This CDR3 has 14 amino acids. The germline V and J ends were trimmed by 0 bases and 2 bases, with 7 bases remaining between them. In nucleotides, the CDR3 is TGCGCCAGCAGCTTGGGGCTAGCCACAGATACGCAGTATTTT. Translation gives CASSLGLATDTQYF.

J is TRBJ2-2 and V is TRBV4-3; TRBD2 might be the D (7 bases). CDR3 size: 16 residues. Trimming cost V 4 bases and J 6 bases, with 18 bases left between them. The V gene's germline CDR1 is LGHNA and CDR2 YSLEER. The CDR3 sequence: CASSPGGGSGAGELFF. CDR3 nucleotide sequence: TGCGCCAGCAGCCCGGGGGGCGGGAGCGGGGCCGGGGAGCTGTTTTTT.

This clone appeared a single time. The rearrangement links TRBV6-5 to TRBJ2-3, with 7 bases that match TRBD1. V shed 6 bases, J shed 2 bases, and the junction held 8 bases outside the gene matches. The CDR3 sequence is 15 residues long. CDR1 is MNHEY and CDR2 is SVGAGI in the germline V gene. Here the CDR3 reads CASRPDRTHTDTQYF. As DNA, the CDR3 is TGTGCCAGCAGGCCGGACAGGACCCACACAGATACGCAGTATTTT.